Below are 14 T cell receptor beta chains sequenced from a single sample in a study of response to subunit inactivated influenza vaccine. Each CDR3 protein gets one entry after TCRdb re-called the RT-PCR reads with MiXCR. The table has over 400,000 distinct CDR3 sequences, about 10% seen once; the top ten hold 10% to 15%. The sequencing used PBMCs from blood, collected roughly 45 days after vaccination. Receptors originate from a man aged 50 or older who received an inactivated influenza vaccine.

A few counts support this clonotype. The chain links TRBV7-2 to TRBJ2-1; maybe TRBD1 (5 bases). CDR1 and CDR2 (germline): SGHTA, FQGNSA. CDR3 length: 13 residues. Trimming pared 5 bases from V and 6 bases from J, leaving 11 bases between. CDR3 in amino acids: CASSRPGINEQFF. CDR3 DNA sequence: TGTGCCAGCAGCCGCCCAGGGATCAATGAGCAGTTCTTC.

The J gene is TRBJ2-5, the V gene TRBV28, with D possibly being TRBD1 (6 bases). This CDR3 is built from 14 residues. The germline CDR1 and CDR2 sequences are MDHEN and SYDVKM. V was pared by 2 bases and J by 5 bases, with 12 bases between. CDR3: CASSLATGEETQYF. The CDR3 coding sequence is TGTGCCAGCAGTTTAGCGACAGGAGAGGAGACCCAGTACTTC.

V is TRBV7-9 and J is TRBJ2-3; 11 nucleotides match TRBD1. The CDR3 loop spans 17 amino acids. CDR1 and CDR2 from the germline V gene are SEHNR and FQNEAQ (reference sequence). J was trimmed by 5 bases and V by 3 bases; bases with no gene match: 10. The chain's CDR3 is CASSFLRDRGMIDTQYF. The CDR3 coding sequence is TGTGCCAGCAGCTTCCTTCGGGACAGGGGGATGATAGATACGCAGTATTTT.

There are a few counts of this clonotype. The J gene is TRBJ2-3, the V gene TRBV5-1; the D gene could be TRBD1 or TRBD2 (5 bases each). The CDR3 totals 18 residues. The germline V gene has CDR1 SGHRS and CDR2 YFSETQ. V gave up 0 bases and J gave up 0 bases, with 17 bases separating them. The DNA of the CDR3 is TGCGCCAGCAGCTTGGGGGGCCGGGGATCCACTAGCACAGATACGCAGTATTTT. This encodes CASSLGGRGSTSTDTQYF.

This clonotype was found many times. The chain recombines TRBV7-8 with TRBJ2-1; TRBD2 matches at 8 bases. CDR1 SGHVS and CDR2 FQNEAQ come from the germline V gene. Trimming cost V 4 bases and J 4 bases; bases outside gene matches: 6. This CDR3 spans 15 amino acids. CDR3 in amino acids: CASSSKERGYNEQFF. For the CDR3, the DNA is TGTGCCAGCAGCTCGAAGGAGCGGGGGTACAATGAGCAGTTCTTC.

This clonotype was observed at least ten times. The chain combines TRBV28 with TRBJ2-1; TRBD2 agrees at 7 bases. This CDR3 has 18 residues. V shed 6 bases, J shed 4 bases, and the junction held 18 bases outside the gene matches. The germline CDR1 and CDR2 sequences are MDHEN and SYDVKM. The CDR3 spells CASRTVFGSGPDYNEQFF. CDR3 DNA: TGTGCCAGCAGAACGGTCTTTGGTAGCGGGCCCGATTACAATGAGCAGTTCTTC.

This clonotype was seen repeatedly, ten times or more. The chain uses TRBV29-1 and TRBJ2-7; 7 positions match TRBD2. V lost 5 bases to trimming and J lost 0 bases; unmatched junction nucleotides: 16. In germline, CDR1 is SQVTM, CDR2 ANQGSEA. The CDR3 is made up of 17 amino acids. Here the CDR3 DNA reads TGCAGCGTTCGGACCCGTTATATAGCGGGTAGCTCCTACGAGCAGTACTTC. Its protein product is CSVRTRYIAGSSYEQYF.

This clonotype has more than one count but fewer than ten. The rearrangement joins TRBV6-5 to TRBJ1-1; 11 bases fit TRBD1. The ends lost 4 bases at V and 11 bases at J; junction bases unmatched: 9. The germline gives CDR1 MNHEY, CDR2 SVGAGI. CDR3 length: 14 residues. The CDR3 loop is CASSSGQGAVDAFF. The CDR3 DNA sequence: TGTGCCAGCAGTTCCGGACAGGGGGCCGTCGACGCTTTCTTT.

The chain joins TRBV27 to TRBJ1-6; D is uncertain. Germline CDR1 reads MNHEY; CDR2 reads SMNVEV (reference sequence). The CDR3 is 13 amino acids. Trimming took off 5 bases at V and 9 bases at J, with 11 bases between the two ends. CDR3 in amino acids: CASSLTRSSPLHF. The DNA of the CDR3 is TGTGCCAGCAGTCTGACCAGGTCTTCACCCCTCCACTTT.

This clonotype was found many times. The V and J genes are TRBV4-3 and TRBJ2-1; D might be TRBD2 (6 bases). This CDR3 contains 17 residues. V was shortened by 1 base and J by 2 bases, with 15 bases between the two germline ends. In germline, CDR1 is LGHNA, CDR2 YSLEER. CDR3 coding DNA: TGCGCCAGCAGCCAAGGGGTAGCGGAGTATACCTACAATGAGCAGTTCTTC. It encodes CASSQGVAEYTYNEQFF.

This rearrangement joins TRBV5-1 to TRBJ2-4, with unresolved D. CDR3 length: 16 residues. V lost 0 bases to trimming and J lost 0 bases, with 10 bases between them. The germline V gene encodes CDR1 SGHRS and CDR2 YFSETQ. The CDR3 here is CASSLAPALAKNIQYF. The CDR3 DNA reads TGCGCCAGCAGCTTGGCGCCAGCCCTAGCCAAAAACATTCAGTACTTC.

The chain combines TRBV12-3 or TRBV12-4 with TRBJ1-3, with TRBD1 as a possible D gene (6 bases). Trimming took off 7 bases at V and 1 base at J, with 14 bases between the two ends. This CDR3 contains 15 residues. DNA of the CDR3: TGTGCCAGCACCCCGGGACATCAATCTGGAAACACCATATATTTT. It encodes CASTPGHQSGNTIYF.

This clonotype came up many times. J is TRBJ2-7 and V is TRBV7-2, with 7 bases aligning to TRBD1. Germline loops: CDR1 SGHTA, CDR2 FQGNSA. The CDR3 has 13 amino acids. V lost 3 bases, J lost 3 bases, and 2 bases stayed unmatched. This CDR3 reads CASSFPGGYEQYF. The CDR3 DNA sequence: TGTGCCAGCAGCTTCCCAGGGGGCTACGAGCAGTACTTC. The variable domain in full, completed from reference TRBV7-2 and TRBJ2-7, reads GAGVSQSPSNKVTEKGKDVELRCDPISGHTALYWYRQSLGQGLEFLIYFQGNSAPDKSGLPSDRFSAERTGGSVSTLTIQRTQQEDSAVYLCASSFPGGYEQYFGPGTRLTVT.

This chain uses TRBV28 with TRBJ2-3; no definite D call. The CDR3 is made up of 15 amino acids. The germline gives CDR1 MDHEN, CDR2 SYDVKM. V dropped 4 bases and J dropped 6 bases, with 17 bases sitting between them. The CDR3 region is CASSSVRRPGDTQYF. CDR3 DNA: TGTGCCAGCAGTTCGGTGCGTAGGCCCGGGGATACGCAGTATTTT.